The 12 T cell receptor beta chains below come from one sample, sequenced in a study of technical replicates of blood from several donors. Generated by immunoSEQ multiplex PCR, the TCRdb table keeps only in-frame clones and is missing some. The sample shows roughly 80,000 clones, 90% to 95% of them seen only once. Sequencing was done on a sample of T cells isolated from PBMCs. The receptor source for this set is a human donor in good health.

The V and J genes are TRBV11-2 and TRBJ1-4; possibly TRBD1 for D (6 bases). With 4 bases removed from V and 2 bases from J, the gap between germline ends came to 11 bases. CDR1 and CDR2 (germline): SGHAT, FQNNGV. The CDR3 runs to 15 residues. DNA of the CDR3: TGTGCCAGCAGCTACAACAGGGTCACTAATGAAAAACTGTTTTTT. Its protein is CASSYNRVTNEKLFF.

The chain couples TRBV6-1 to TRBJ2-5, with D possibly TRBD1 on 5 matching bases. The V and J ends lost 8 bases and 2 bases respectively, with 18 bases between them. The V gene's germline CDR1 is MNHNS and CDR2 SASEGT. The CDR3 sequence is 15 residues long. For the CDR3, the DNA is TGTGCCAGCGTCCCCCGGGCCCAGGGTCAAGAGACCCAGTACTTC. This sequence encodes CASVPRAQGQETQYF.

The rearrangement uses TRBV7-2 and TRBJ2-1, with TRBD1 as a possible D gene (5 bases). The CDR3 has 13 residues. Germline CDR1 reads SGHTA; CDR2 reads FQGNSA. Deletions cut 3 bases from V and 6 bases from J, with 9 bases between. The CDR3 protein is CASSFDRVNEQFF. CDR3 nucleotides: TGTGCCAGCAGCTTCGACAGAGTCAATGAGCAGTTCTTC.

The V gene is TRBV2, the J gene TRBJ1-5; a weak D match, TRBD1 (6 bases). Germline-derived CDR1 and CDR2 are SNHLY and FYNNEI. This CDR3 has 14 residues. V was pared by 3 bases and J by 4 bases, with 10 bases between. The CDR3 loop is CASSDGQINQPQHF. The CDR3, as DNA: TGTGCCAGCAGTGATGGACAGATTAATCAGCCCCAGCATTTT.

The J gene is TRBJ2-7, the V gene TRBV6-1, with a weak D call TRBD1 (5 bases). CDR1 is MNHNS, CDR2 SASEGT, per germline. This CDR3 is built from 13 residues. V lost 8 bases and J 5 bases, leaving 16 bases between the germline ends. The CDR3 DNA is TGTGCCAGCGTCCCGCCAGGGTTTGACGAGCAGTACTTC. This sequence encodes CASVPPGFDEQYF.

This rearrangement joins TRBV5-1 to TRBJ2-5, with a tentative D call TRBD2 (6 bases). Germline-derived CDR1 and CDR2 are SGHRS and YFSETQ. This CDR3 is built from 15 residues. The V end lost 3 bases, the J end lost 9 bases, and 21 bases lay between the germline ends. DNA for the CDR3: TGCGCCAGCAGCTCACCGACGGGGACGGAGCGGGCCCAGTACTTC. Protein: CASSSPTGTERAQYF.

J is TRBJ2-7 and V is TRBV6-5, with D perhaps TRBD1 (6 bases). The CDR3 covers 11 residues. CDR1 and CDR2 (germline): MNHEY, SVGAGI. Trimming shortened V by 6 bases and J by 7 bases, and 10 bases separated the two germline ends. The CDR3 nucleotides are TGTGCCAGCAGCCGAGGACAGGAGCAGTACTTC. It encodes CASSRGQEQYF.

The CDR3 DNA follows: TGTGCCAGCAGTGACCGAGTAAGCACAGATACGCAGTATTTT. Protein: CASSDRVSTDTQYF. This chain joins TRBV6-4 and TRBJ2-3; unclear D gene. The V end was cut by 2 bases, the J end by 0 bases, with 6 bases between. Germline CDR1 reads MRHNA; CDR2 reads SNTAGT. CDR3 length: 14 residues.

This clone was found once. The chain links TRBV19 to TRBJ2-4; TRBD1 aligns across 9 bases. Germline V gene sequence: CDR1 LNHDA, CDR2 SQIVND (reference sequence). The junction had 16 bases not matched to a gene; V was cut back by 3 bases and J by 7 bases. The CDR3 is 18 amino acids. This CDR3 is CASSMWGGTGRSLNIQYF. The DNA for the CDR3 is TGTGCCAGTAGTATGTGGGGAGGGACAGGGAGAAGTTTGAACATTCAGTACTTC.

The chain couples TRBV19 to TRBJ2-7, with D possibly matching TRBD1 (6 bases). Germline CDR1 LNHDA, CDR2 SQIVND (reference sequence). V was shortened by 1 base and J by 4 bases, with 11 bases between the two germline ends. The CDR3 runs to 14 residues. The CDR3 sequence: CASSIGAGEYEQYF. The DNA for the CDR3 is TGTGCCAGTAGTATAGGGGCAGGGGAATACGAGCAGTACTTC.

The chain joins TRBV2 to TRBJ1-2, with D possibly TRBD1 on 6 matching bases. The CDR3 covers 14 residues. Trimming shortened V by 3 bases and J by 4 bases, and 12 bases separated the two germline ends. Germline CDR1 reads SNHLY; CDR2 reads FYNNEI. CDR3 sequence: CASSDQGSIYGYTF. As DNA, the CDR3 is TGTGCCAGCAGTGACCAGGGGTCCATCTATGGCTACACCTTC.

The rearrangement joins TRBV14 to TRBJ1-2, with TRBD1 matching 9 bases. Per germline, CDR1 SGHDN and CDR2 FVKESK. The V and J ends lost 7 bases and 2 bases, in that order; junction bases with no gene match: 8. The CDR3 covers 15 residues. The CDR3 nucleotides read TGTGCCAGCACCAACCGGGACAGGGCCAACTATGGCTACACCTTC. It yields the protein CASTNRDRANYGYTF.